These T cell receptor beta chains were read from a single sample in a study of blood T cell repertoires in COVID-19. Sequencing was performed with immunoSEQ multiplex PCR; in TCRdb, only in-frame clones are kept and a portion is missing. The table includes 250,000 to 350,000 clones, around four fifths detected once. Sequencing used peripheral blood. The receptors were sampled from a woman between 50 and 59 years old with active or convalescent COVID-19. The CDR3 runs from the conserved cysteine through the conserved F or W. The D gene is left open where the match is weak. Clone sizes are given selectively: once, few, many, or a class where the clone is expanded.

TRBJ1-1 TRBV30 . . CAWRGYRTEAFF TGTGCCTGGAGGGGCTACCGTACTGAAGCTTTCTTT
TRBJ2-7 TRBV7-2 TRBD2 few CASSFREGYEQYF TGTGCCAGCAGCTTCCGGGAGGGCTACGAGCAGTACTTC
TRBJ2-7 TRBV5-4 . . CASSFDSRTYEQYF TGTGCCAGCAGCTTTGACTCCCGGACCTACGAGCAGTACTTC
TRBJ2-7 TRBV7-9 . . CASSQGRGRTYEQYF TGTGCCAGCAGCCAGGGTCGGGGGAGAACTTACGAGCAGTACTTC
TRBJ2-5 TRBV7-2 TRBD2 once CASSFGTSGTRGTQYF TGTGCCAGCAGCTTTGGGACTAGCGGGACCCGGGGGACCCAGTACTTC
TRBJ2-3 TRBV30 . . CAWRRGQTSTDTQYF TGTGCCTGGAGGAGAGGACAGACTAGCACAGATACGCAGTATTTT
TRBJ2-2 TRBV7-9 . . CASSLYRVPGELFF TGTGCCAGCAGCCTTTACAGGGTCCCCGGGGAGCTGTTTTTT
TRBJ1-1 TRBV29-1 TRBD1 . CSAGPGQSLMNTEAFF TGCAGCGCTGGCCCGGGACAGTCTCTGATGAACACTGAAGCTTTCTTT
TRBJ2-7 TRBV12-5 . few CASGLVGGYEQYF TGTGCTAGTGGTTTGGTAGGGGGCTACGAGCAGTACTTC
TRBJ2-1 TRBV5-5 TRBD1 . CASSLVRQGAYHEQFF TGTGCCAGCAGCTTGGTTCGACAGGGGGCCTACCATGAGCAGTTCTTC
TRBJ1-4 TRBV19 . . CASSITVATNEKLFF TGTGCCAGTAGTATAACAGTTGCAACTAATGAAAAACTGTTTTTT
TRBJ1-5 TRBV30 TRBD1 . CAWSALRQGGQPQHF TGTGCCTGGAGCGCCCTCCGACAGGGGGGTCAGCCCCAGCATTTT
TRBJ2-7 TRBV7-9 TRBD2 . CASSLTSVAYEQYF TGTGCCAGCAGCTTGACTAGCGTGGCCTACGAGCAGTACTTC
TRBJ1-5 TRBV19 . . CASSTPPGVDQPQHF TGTGCCAGTAGTACCCCCCCGGGTGTGGATCAGCCCCAGCATTTT
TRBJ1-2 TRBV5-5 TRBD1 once CASRPRQGAERGGYTF TGTGCCAGCAGGCCTAGACAGGGGGCAGAGAGGGGCGGCTACACCTTC
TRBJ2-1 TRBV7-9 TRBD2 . CASSVGLAVSLGEQFF TGTGCCAGCAGCGTGGGACTAGCGGTGTCCTTGGGAGAGCAGTTCTTC
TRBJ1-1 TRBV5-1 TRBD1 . CASSTHTGGAYEAFF TGCGCCAGCAGCACGCATACAGGGGGCGCGTATGAAGCTTTCTTT
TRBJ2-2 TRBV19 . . CASSIDRGSGELFF TGTGCCAGTAGTATAGATCGAGGGTCCGGGGAGCTGTTTTTT
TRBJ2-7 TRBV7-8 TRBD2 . CASSLGGLAGTREQYF TGTGCCAGCAGCTTAGGGGGACTAGCGGGAACTCGGGAGCAGTACTTC
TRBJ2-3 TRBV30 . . CAWSVSIADAGRDTQYF TGTGCCTGGAGTGTAAGTATAGCAGACGCGGGGAGAGATACGCAGTATTTT
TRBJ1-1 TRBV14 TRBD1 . CASSPIGTGRSTEAFF TGTGCCAGCAGCCCGATAGGGACAGGGAGGTCCACTGAAGCTTTCTTT
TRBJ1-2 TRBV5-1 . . CASSLVAGGGYTF TGCGCCAGCAGCTTGGTAGCGGGGGGCGGCTACACCTTC